This T cell receptor beta chain was found in a study of OX40 agonist ivuxolimab in advanced cancers. In the study overall: Treatment received earlier with anti-PD-1, anti-PD-L1 or anti-CTLA-4 agents was allowed, and more than 35% had some. Findings of the study overall: Researchers did not determine the expanded peripheral T cells' antigen specificity.

Libraries were prepared by immunoSEQ multiplex PCR; TCRdb keeps only in-frame clonotypes and omits some of them. The table includes around 77,000 clones, 65% to 90% detected once. The CDR3 has 16 amino acids. The J segment lost 1 base and the V segment lost 5 bases, leaving 9 bases of the junction unmatched. Per the germline V gene, CDR1 is KGHSH and CDR2 is LQKENI. Details on this clone: Its antigen is as yet unknown.

Exclusion of a patient followed from autoimmune disease history or systemic immunosuppression. This sample comprised CD4+ or CD8+ T cells sorted from blood, obtained in a trial of the OX40 agonist ivuxolimab. The chain uses TRBV18 and TRBJ1-1; 8 bases are a match to TRBD1. The clonotype comes from an adult with an advanced solid tumor such as melanoma, head and neck, liver or kidney cancer. The CDR3 here is CASSATTGASNTEAFF. Written as DNA, the CDR3 is TGTGCCAGCTCAGCCACGACAGGGGCATCGAACACTGAAGCTTTCTTT. Using reference TRBV18 and TRBJ1-1 for the parts outside the CDR3, the full variable domain is NAGVMQNPRHLVRRRGQEARLRCSPMKGHSHVYWYRQLPEEGLKFMVYLQKENIIDESGMPKERFSAEFPKEGPSILRIQQVVRGDSAAYFCASSATTGASNTEAFFGQGTRLTVV.